Listed below are T cell receptor beta chains from one sample, sequenced in a study of esophageal squamous cell carcinoma under preoperative chemotherapy. TCRdb redid the calling of the PCR reads with MiXCR, one entry per CDR3 protein. The data contain roughly 15,000 distinct CDR3 sequences, roughly 60% of them seen just once; the ten biggest clones take up around 53%. The specimen was collected from a patient given preoperative chemotherapy. The receptors were sampled from a human donor with esophageal squamous cell carcinoma. The donor label of this sample is uncertain. Each CDR3 is given without its conserved first and last residue. D genes are given only for firm matches.

>TRBD2|TRBV4-1|TRBJ2-6
ASSRAGAGGANVLT
>.|TRBV6-1|TRBJ2-1
ASRIIKAAYNEQF
>TRBD2|TRBV6-1|TRBJ2-1
ASGERGLIEF
>.|TRBV6-1|TRBJ2-5
ASSEEGVGCLDKETQY
>.|TRBV6-1|TRBJ2-1
AGSEGSDKDTQY
>TRBD1|TRBV12-3/TRBV12-4|TRBJ1-2
ASSFSTGGNYGYT
>.|TRBV6-1|TRBJ2-1
ASSELKGTSYNEQF
>.|TRBV6-1|TRBJ2-1
ASSGLAPRAYVQN
>TRBD2|TRBV7-2|TRBJ2-5
AGSGGSGVDTQY
>TRBD1|TRBV6-4|TRBJ2-3
ASSRNRGGSDTQY
>.|TRBV6-1|.
VSSQSACESADKQY
>.|TRBV6-8|TRBJ2-4
GSAGLGDKNTQY
>.|TRBV4-1|TRBJ2-4
ARRRAGRGQDTQY
>TRBD2|TRBV6-4|TRBJ2-1
ASSGSSGAYNEQF
>.|TRBV6-1|TRBJ2-1
ASGHGWLNEQY
>TRBD1|TRBV6-1|TRBJ2-2
ASSEHRGTGELF
>TRBD2|TRBV7-2|.
ASSSSGSRETQY
>TRBD2|TRBV20-1|TRBJ2-1
SASGLAGGWNEQF
>TRBD2|TRBV7-2|TRBJ2-3
ASSSSQRGARGTQY
>.|TRBV7-2|TRBJ2-3
ASSWGRSVDTQY
>.|TRBV6-5|TRBJ2-1
ASSSNPGRSNEQF
>TRBD2|TRBV6-4|TRBJ2-1
ASSELAGVQNEQF
>.|TRBV6-1|TRBJ2-4
ASGALGGSGKDTQY